The subject of this entry is one T cell receptor (beta chain). Its cognate antigen is unknown. This sample was included in a study of T-cell reconstitution after alpha-beta-depleted transplantation in children. Study-wide points: By one year post-transplant, T-cell counts and diversity largely arose from T cells that were newly produced. After transplant, at about two months, alpha-beta T cells were reportedly derived from several hundred expanded graft clones. Some patients owed their high day-60 TCRbeta diversity to surviving recipient T cells and thymic progenitors.

Preparation of the TCRbeta library was carried out with unique molecular identifiers. Each CDR3 protein gets one entry after TCRdb re-called the PCR reads with MiXCR. The table includes fewer than 550,000 distinct CDR3 sequences, about an eighth detected once. Looked up from germline, CDR1 is SGHKS and CDR2 is YYEKEE (reference sequence). This CDR3 is built from 17 residues. Trimming removed 2 bases from V and 6 bases from J; junction bases left unmatched: 10. Sequencing was performed on PBMCs, mostly from graft donor cells, taken 180 days after TCRalphabeta/CD19-depleted stem cell transplant. The gene calls are TRBV5-5 and TRBJ2-3; 12 positions match TRBD2. This TCR derives from a female patient aged 2-15 years who had a stem cell transplant for aplastic anemia, so the T cells may come from the graft donor. The CDR3 DNA is TGTGCCAGCAGCTTCGGGGGGACTAGCGGGCCAGGGGATACGCAGTATTTT. It yields the protein CASSFGGTSGPGDTQYF.